The 26 T cell receptor beta chains in this list originate from one sample, sequenced in a study of blood T cell repertoires in COVID-19. Produced via immunoSEQ multiplex PCR; TCRdb's table is partial and in-frame only. The profile shows approximately 100,000 clones, 69% of them singletons. Sample: peripheral blood. These receptor sequences come from a man older than 75 with acute or convalescent COVID-19.

The chain recombines TRBV7-8 with TRBJ2-2; maybe TRBD1 (6 bases). Trimming removed 5 bases from V and 7 bases from J, with 14 bases in between. Per germline, CDR1 SGHVS and CDR2 FQNEAQ. There are 14 residues in the CDR3. CDR3 in amino acids: CASSNTGKGGELFF. For the CDR3, the DNA is TGTGCCAGCAGCAATACAGGGAAGGGCGGGGAGCTGTTTTTT.

The chain uses TRBV18 and TRBJ2-3, with TRBD2 matching 10 bases. The V gene end was trimmed by 8 bases and the J gene end by 5 bases; junction bases not matched to a gene: 16. In germline, CDR1 is KGHSH, CDR2 LQKENI. The CDR3 has 17 residues. The CDR3 reads CASPPSGAGGPVDTQYF. The DNA of the CDR3 is TGTGCCAGCCCTCCCTCCGGAGCGGGAGGGCCGGTAGATACGCAGTATTTT.

Only a few counts were recorded for this clone. V usage is TRBV27 and J usage is TRBJ2-7; D is possibly TRBD2 (5 bases). The length of the CDR3 is 14 residues. Germline lookup yields CDR1 MNHEY and CDR2 SMNVEV (reference sequence). Trimming left V 6 bases short and J 3 bases short, with 15 bases between. The CDR3 region is CASSRGRGVYEQYF. CDR3 nucleotides: TGTGCCAGCAGCCGCGGACGGGGAGTCTACGAGCAGTACTTC.

This clone was observed at least ten times. This rearrangement joins TRBV7-9 to TRBJ2-1; a weak D match, TRBD2 (7 bases). V was cut by 6 bases and J by 6 bases, with 12 bases left in between. Germline CDR1 is SEHNR and CDR2 is FQNEAQ (reference sequence). The CDR3 consists of 13 residues. For the CDR3, the DNA is TGTGCCAGCAGAGGGGGGGCACTCAATGAGCAGTTCTTC. This gives the protein CASRGGALNEQFF.

This clone has more than one count but fewer than ten. The chain couples TRBV4-1 to TRBJ1-1; TRBD1 aligns across 7 bases. After removal of 0 bases from V and 1 base from J, the junction contained 2 bases not matched to a gene. CDR3 length equals 15 residues. Per germline, CDR1 MGHRA and CDR2 YSYEKL. The chain's CDR3 is CASSQEDRQNTEAFF. The CDR3, as DNA: TGCGCCAGCAGCCAAGAGGACAGGCAGAACACTGAAGCTTTCTTT.

The rearrangement joins TRBV2 to TRBJ2-5; 9 nucleotides agree with TRBD2. CDR3 length: 15 residues. Germline values: CDR1 SNHLY, CDR2 FYNNEI. V shed 7 bases and J 5 bases; nucleotides not matched to a gene: 11. The CDR3 sequence is CASMEGTSRRETQYF. The CDR3, as DNA: TGTGCCAGCATGGAGGGGACTAGCAGAAGGGAGACCCAGTACTTC.

The chain carries TRBV6-5 and TRBJ2-1, with D hard to call. CDR3 length: 15 amino acids. Trimming stripped 0 bases from V and 7 bases from J, with 13 bases between. The germline V gene has CDR1 MNHEY and CDR2 SVGAGI. CDR3 protein: CASSYSRPTPNEQFF. The CDR3 DNA sequence: TGTGCCAGCAGTTACTCGAGGCCCACACCGAATGAGCAGTTCTTC.

V and J are TRBV28 and TRBJ1-2; TRBD1 is a possible D gene (6 bases). Germline-derived CDR1 and CDR2 are MDHEN and SYDVKM. The V gene lost 5 bases and the J gene lost 7 bases, with 11 bases spanning the gap. The CDR3 is 12 amino acids. The CDR3 sequence is CASSPRQVGYTF. For the CDR3, the DNA is TGTGCCAGCAGTCCCCGACAGGTTGGCTACACCTTC.

The rearrangement links TRBV19 to TRBJ2-1, with 11 bases lining up with TRBD2. V shed 6 bases, J shed 6 bases, and the junction held 10 bases outside the gene matches. The germline V gene encodes CDR1 LNHDA and CDR2 SQIVND (reference sequence). The CDR3 has 16 amino acids. CDR3 in amino acids: CASRENSGRAINEQFF. In DNA form, the CDR3 reads TGTGCCAGTAGGGAAAATAGCGGGAGGGCAATCAATGAGCAGTTCTTC.

The CDR3 DNA follows: TGTGCCAGCAGTGCTAGCTCAGATACGCAGTATTTT. It specifies CASSASSDTQYF. The chain links TRBV6-1 to TRBJ2-3; perhaps TRBD2 as D (5 bases). The CDR3 has 12 residues. Deletions cut 4 bases from V and 4 bases from J, with 6 bases between. CDR1 is MNHNS and CDR2 is SASEGT in the germline V gene.

The CDR3 loop reads CASTPGRGGELFF. The CDR3 DNA is TGTGCCAGCACTCCCGGGCGGGGTGGGGAGCTGTTTTTT. The chain is built from TRBV7-2 and TRBJ2-2; tentatively, D is TRBD2 (6 bases). Germline V gene data show CDR1 as SGHTA and CDR2 as FQGNSA. CDR3 length equals 13 residues. The ends were cut back, 7 bases at V and 8 bases at J, with 14 bases in the middle.

CDR3 residues: CATSGWEANEQFF. The CDR3 nucleotides are TGTGCCACCAGTGGGTGGGAGGCCAATGAGCAGTTCTTC. The rearrangement joins TRBV24-1 to TRBJ2-1; D is possibly TRBD2 (6 bases). The V gene lost 5 bases and the J gene lost 6 bases, with 10 bases spanning the gap. The germline gives CDR1 KGHDR, CDR2 SFDVKD. The CDR3 is 13 amino acids.

The sample holds one count of this clone. The gene calls are TRBV9 and TRBJ2-2, with D unclear. This CDR3 has 15 residues. V lost 3 bases, J lost 1 base, and 10 bases lay in between. Germline loops: CDR1 SGDLS, CDR2 YYNGEE. The DNA of the CDR3 is TGTGCCAGCAGCGGACCTAGAGAGAACACCGGGGAGCTGTTTTTT. Its translation: CASSGPRENTGELFF. The whole variable domain, filled in from reference TRBV9 and TRBJ2-2, reads DSGVTQTPKHLITATGQRVTLRCSPRSGDLSVYWYQQSLDQGLQFLIQYYNGEERAKGNILERFSAQQFPDLHSELNLSSLELGDSALYFCASSGPRENTGELFFGEGSRLTVL.

The rearrangement joins TRBV5-8 to TRBJ1-4; no definite D call. Trimming stripped 3 bases from V and 10 bases from J, with 16 bases between. The germline V gene has CDR1 SGHTS and CDR2 YDEGEE. The CDR3 runs 14 residues. The CDR3 sequence is CASSSSGRLGKLFF. The CDR3 nucleotides are TGTGCCAGCAGCTCCTCCGGGAGACTTGGAAAACTGTTTTTT.

DNA for the CDR3: TGTGCCAGCAGCATTTCGGAGACCCAGTACTTC. This translates into CASSISETQYF. This chain uses TRBV5-6 with TRBJ2-5; D is unresolved. The CDR3 consists of 11 residues. Germline V lookup: CDR1 SGHDT, CDR2 YYEEEE. V was cut by 4 bases and J by 5 bases, with 6 bases left in between.

V gene TRBV7-2 combines with J gene TRBJ1-1; the match to TRBD1 covers 7 bases. The V gene end was trimmed by 0 bases and the J gene end by 1 base; junction bases not matched to a gene: 8. CDR3 length equals 17 residues. Germline-derived CDR1 and CDR2 are SGHTA and FQGNSA. The DNA for the CDR3 is TGTGCCAGCAGCTTAGCGCCCCCAGGGGGAGGGAACACTGAAGCTTTCTTT. Translated, it gives CASSLAPPGGGNTEAFF.

The chain couples TRBV19 to TRBJ1-1, with no clear D. Per germline, CDR1 LNHDA and CDR2 SQIVND (reference sequence). This CDR3 contains 13 residues. The V end lost 7 bases, the J end lost 0 bases, and 9 bases lay between the germline ends. This chain's CDR3 is CASNGLMNTEAFF. DNA of the CDR3: TGTGCCAGTAACGGACTAATGAACACTGAAGCTTTCTTT.

The chain recombines TRBV5-1 with TRBJ2-7; 8 positions agree with TRBD1. The germline V gene encodes CDR1 SGHRS and CDR2 YFSETQ. CDR3 length: 13 residues. V gave up 0 bases and J gave up 8 bases; unmatched junction bases: 4. CDR3 sequence reads: CASSLAGQGQQYF. DNA for the CDR3: TGCGCCAGCAGCTTGGCCGGACAGGGCCAGCAGTACTTC.

The chain links TRBV28 to TRBJ1-5; no clear D. The CDR3 covers 14 residues. The ends were cut back, 4 bases at V and 9 bases at J, with 16 bases in the middle. CDR1 and CDR2 (germline): MDHEN, SYDVKM. Here the CDR3 DNA reads TGTGCCAGCAGTTCTCCAGTCCCTGGTCGGCCCCAGCATTTT. Translated: CASSSPVPGRPQHF.

The chain joins TRBV19 to TRBJ2-1, with a tentative D call TRBD1 (6 bases). V lost 8 bases to trimming and J lost 5 bases, with 22 bases between them. CDR1 and CDR2 from the germline V gene are LNHDA and SQIVND (reference sequence). The CDR3 is 16 residues long. This CDR3 is CASRPQGTRQNNEQFF. As DNA, the CDR3 is TGTGCCAGTCGCCCCCAGGGGACAAGACAAAACAATGAGCAGTTCTTC.

This clone was recorded only once. This same CDR3 is encoded by further DNA sequences in the sample. J is TRBJ2-3 and V is TRBV5-1, with D possibly matching TRBD2 (5 bases). The CDR3 sequence is 15 residues long. Deletions cut 0 bases from V and 3 bases from J, with 11 bases between. Germline V lookup: CDR1 SGHRS, CDR2 YFSETQ. CDR3 in DNA: TGCGCCAGCAGCTTGGGACAAGGCGGGACAGATACGCAGTATTTT. The encoded protein is CASSLGQGGTDTQYF.

The chain recombines TRBV2 with TRBJ2-5, with 11 positions matching TRBD1. This CDR3 comprises 17 residues. V shed 4 bases, J shed 5 bases, and the junction held 12 bases outside the gene matches. Germline V gene lookup returns CDR1 SNHLY and CDR2 FYNNEI. This chain's CDR3 is CASSVFRTGGLGETQYF. For the CDR3, the DNA is TGTGCCAGCAGTGTGTTCCGGACAGGGGGCTTAGGGGAGACCCAGTACTTC. Drawing the rest from reference TRBV2 and TRBJ2-5, the complete variable domain is EPEVTQTPSHQVTQMGQEVILRCVPISNHLYFYWYRQILGQKVEFLVSFYNNEISEKSEIFDDQFSVERPDGSNFTLKIRSTKLEDSAMYFCASSVFRTGGLGETQYFGPGTRLLVL.

The V call is TRBV9, the J call TRBJ1-1; unclear D gene. Trimming left V 6 bases short and J 0 bases short, with 12 bases between. The CDR3 loop spans 14 amino acids. Germline loops: CDR1 SGDLS, CDR2 YYNGEE. CDR3 nucleotides: TGTGCCAGCACCCCAGGAGGACTGAACACTGAAGCTTTCTTT. Protein: CASTPGGLNTEAFF.

The chain links TRBV7-7 to TRBJ2-5; the D gene is possibly TRBD1 (6 bases). The CDR3 runs to 11 residues. Germline V gives CDR1 SSHAT, CDR2 FNYEAQ (reference sequence). V lost 10 bases and J lost 4, with 10 bases in between. CDR3 protein: CATSRGETQYF. The CDR3 DNA reads as TGTGCCACCTCCAGGGGAGAGACCCAGTACTTC.

The V gene is TRBV19, the J gene TRBJ2-7; 12 bases are shared with TRBD1. The CDR3 totals 17 residues. Trimming removed 5 bases from V and 4 bases from J; junction bases left unmatched: 12. Germline V gene sequence: CDR1 LNHDA, CDR2 SQIVND (reference sequence). The CDR3 DNA reads TGTGCCAGTAGTTCCAACCGGGACAGGGGGCGCGGTTACGAGCAGTACTTC. Residues: CASSSNRDRGRGYEQYF.

V and J are TRBV24-1 and TRBJ2-7; possibly TRBD2 for D (5 bases). Trimming stripped 12 bases from V and 2 bases from J, with 10 bases between. The CDR3 contains 11 residues. CDR1 and CDR2 (germline): KGHDR, SFDVKD. CDR3 bases: TGTGCCTCCCCGGGGACCTACGAGCAGTACTTC. This codes for CASPGTYEQYF.